Shown below are 3 T cell receptor beta chains from a single sample sequenced in a study of cytomegalovirus exposure and HLA in healthy donors. Both 60 Vbeta primers and 13 Jbeta primers went into the PCR. Repertoires were generated with immunoSEQ multiplex PCR, while TCRdb's copy carries only in-frame clones and drops some. The sample contains 100,000 to 150,000 clones, more than 65% of which appear only once. The sequenced sample was PBMCs. These receptors came from a man younger than 30 in good health and CMV-seropositive.

The CDR3 bases are TGTGCCAGCACCATACCAGGGCTCCAAGAGACCCAGTACTTC. Translation: CASTIPGLQETQYF. The chain combines TRBV7-2 with TRBJ2-5; maybe TRBD1 (5 bases). Between the trimmed V and J ends, which lost 7 bases and 1 base, there was a span of 13 bases. CDR3 length: 14 residues. CDR1 is SGHTA, CDR2 FQGNSA, per germline.

This clone has just a few counts. The gene calls are TRBV13 and TRBJ1-1; no reliable D call. The V and J ends lost 1 base and 7 bases respectively, with 7 bases between them. In germline, CDR1 is PRHDT, CDR2 FYEKMQ (reference sequence). CDR3 size: 12 residues. DNA of the CDR3: TGTGCCAGCAGCTTAGTACGGGGTGAAGCTTTCTTT. This gives the protein CASSLVRGEAFF.

The chain links TRBV6-6 to TRBJ1-1; weak D call: TRBD1 (5 bases). This CDR3 has 12 residues. With 7 bases removed from V and 10 bases from J, the gap between germline ends came to 16 bases. Germline V gives CDR1 MNHNY, CDR2 SVGAGI (reference sequence). CDR3: CASTQAGAVAFF. CDR3 coding DNA: TGTGCCAGCACCCAGGCTGGGGCAGTAGCTTTCTTT.